The clone carrying this TCR beta chain has a count of ten or more. This specimen comes from a study of regulatory T cells in long-lasting Graves disease. The V and J ends lost 5 bases and 10 bases, in that order; junction bases with no gene match: 3. Germline CDR1 reads LGHNT; CDR2 reads FRNRAP. The CDR3 spans 12 residues. Time point described: newly diagnosed GD, antithyroid drugs for less than 3 months. Scientists built the TCR library using RNA that was extracted from PBMCs. For TCR beta, libraries came from iRepertoire HTBI primers and Arm-PCR of CDR3 regions. TCRdb re-analysed the multiplex PCR reads in MiXCR, keeping a single row per CDR3 protein. Of approximately 540,000 distinct CDR3 sequences in the sample, more than 10% were seen once. Another study also made use of these data, one on T cells in Graves' hyperthyroidism and ophthalmopathy.

The sequenced sample was peripheral blood mononuclear cells (PBMCs), obtained at new diagnosis, from a patient treated with antithyroid drugs. The source is a woman between 25 and 40 years old with Graves disease. The gene calls are TRBV12-5 and TRBJ2-1; 9 positions match TRBD2. This CDR3 reads CASGDLAGEQFF. The DNA for the CDR3 is TGTGCTAGTGGTGACCTAGCGGGGGAGCAGTTCTTC.